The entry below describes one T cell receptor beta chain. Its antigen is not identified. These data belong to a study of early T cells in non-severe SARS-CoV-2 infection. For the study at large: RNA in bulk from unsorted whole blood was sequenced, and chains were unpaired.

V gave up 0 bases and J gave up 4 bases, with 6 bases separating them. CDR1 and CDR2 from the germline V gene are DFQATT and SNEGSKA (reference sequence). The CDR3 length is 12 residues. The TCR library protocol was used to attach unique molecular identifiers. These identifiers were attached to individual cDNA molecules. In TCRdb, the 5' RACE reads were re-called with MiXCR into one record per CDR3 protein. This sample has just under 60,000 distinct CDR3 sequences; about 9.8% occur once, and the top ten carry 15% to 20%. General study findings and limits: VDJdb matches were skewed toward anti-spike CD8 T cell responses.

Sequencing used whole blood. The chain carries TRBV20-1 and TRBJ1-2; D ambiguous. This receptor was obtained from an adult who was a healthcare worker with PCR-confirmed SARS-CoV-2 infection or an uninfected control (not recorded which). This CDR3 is CSARDSAYGYTF. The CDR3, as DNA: TGCAGTGCTAGAGATTCTGCCTATGGCTACACCTTC.